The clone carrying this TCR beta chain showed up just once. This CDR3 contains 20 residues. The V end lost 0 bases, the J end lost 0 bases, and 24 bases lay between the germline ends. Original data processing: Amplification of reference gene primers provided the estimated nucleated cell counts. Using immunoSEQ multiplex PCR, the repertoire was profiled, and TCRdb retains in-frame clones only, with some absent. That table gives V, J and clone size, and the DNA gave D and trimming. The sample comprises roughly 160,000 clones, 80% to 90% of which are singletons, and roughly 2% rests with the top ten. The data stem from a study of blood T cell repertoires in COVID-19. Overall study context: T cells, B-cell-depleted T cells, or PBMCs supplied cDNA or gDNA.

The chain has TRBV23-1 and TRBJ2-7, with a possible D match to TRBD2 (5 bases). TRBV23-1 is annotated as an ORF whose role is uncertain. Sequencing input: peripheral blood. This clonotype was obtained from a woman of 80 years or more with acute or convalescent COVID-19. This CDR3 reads CASSQSLFAPGIYSSYEQYF. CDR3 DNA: TGCGCCAGCAGTCAATCCCTCTTTGCCCCGGGAATTTACAGCTCCTACGAGCAGTACTTC.